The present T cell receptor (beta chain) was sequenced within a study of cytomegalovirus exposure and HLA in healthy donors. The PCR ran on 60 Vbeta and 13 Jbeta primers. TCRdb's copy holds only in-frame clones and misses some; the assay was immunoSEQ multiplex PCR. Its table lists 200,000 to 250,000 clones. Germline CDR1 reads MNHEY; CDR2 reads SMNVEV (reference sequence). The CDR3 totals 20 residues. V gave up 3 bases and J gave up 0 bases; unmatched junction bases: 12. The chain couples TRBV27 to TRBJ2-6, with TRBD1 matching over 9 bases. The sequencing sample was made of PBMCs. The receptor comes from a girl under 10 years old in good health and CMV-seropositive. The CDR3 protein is CASSFLPGTGPHSGANVLTF. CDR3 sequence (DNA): TGTGCCAGCAGTTTCCTACCAGGGACAGGGCCTCACTCTGGGGCCAACGTCCTGACTTTC.